These T cell receptor beta chains were read from a single sample in a study of blood T cell repertoires in COVID-19. Clones were read by immunoSEQ multiplex PCR, and TCRdb kept only the in-frame ones, dropping some. The sample shows tens of thousands of clones, about 90% of them seen only once. Sequenced sample: peripheral blood. These receptors were collected from a man aged 45-65 years with active COVID-19. Both conserved end residues are part of each CDR3. A D gene is named only where the DNA matches it firmly. Clone size, where shown, is once, few, many, or a class for clones that have expanded.

v_gene	d_gene	abundance	j_gene	CDR3nt	CDR3aa
TRBV24-1	TRBD1	.	TRBJ2-3	TGTGCCACCAGTGACCACCGGGACAGGGGGCCAGATACGCAGTATTTT	CATSDHRDRGPDTQYF
TRBV20-1	.	.	TRBJ2-3	TGCAGTGCTAGTAGGGGTTCAGGCGGCACAGATACGCAGTATTTT	CSASRGSGGTDTQYF
TRBV12-1	.	.	TRBJ1-2	TGTGCCAGCAGCTTCCGCCGGACATGGATATATGGCTACACCTTC	CASSFRRTWIYGYTF
TRBV7-2	.	.	TRBJ2-7	TGTGCCAGCAGCCCCACCGGTAGCGGACTATACGAGCAGTACTTC	CASSPTGSGLYEQYF
TRBV3-1/TRBV3-2	TRBD2	.	TRBJ2-3	TGTGCCAGCAGGGAGACTAGCGGGCCGAATACGCAGTATTTT	CASRETSGPNTQYF
TRBV7-9	TRBD1	.	TRBJ1-2	TGTGCCAGCAGCCCGACAGGGTTCTATGGCTACACCTTC	CASSPTGFYGYTF
TRBV2	.	.	TRBJ2-7	TGTGCCAGCAGCCCCGGTGGCGGCGAGCAGTACTTC	CASSPGGGEQYF
TRBV6-6	TRBD1	.	TRBJ1-6	TGTGCCAGCAGCTCAGGGGGGTCGTATTCACCCCTCCACTTT	CASSSGGSYSPLHF
TRBV19	.	.	TRBJ2-7	TGTGCCAGTAGCGACGGAGCCTACGAGCAGTACTTC	CASSDGAYEQYF
TRBV30	.	few	TRBJ1-1	TGTGCCTGGAGTCCCACCAGGGAAGCTTTCTTT	CAWSPTREAFF